A single sample is the source of the 24 T cell receptor beta chains below, sequenced in a study of blood T cell repertoires in COVID-19 (dated by TCRdb to the early 2020s). Library generation was performed with the immunoSEQ multiplex PCR assay. TCRdb stores this immuneACCESS table with in-frame sequences only. Part of the clones is absent; in the studies checked, under half of the shortfall reflects unresolved V genes, and no reason is known for the rest. The sample contains approximately 100,000 clones, over 75% of them found a single time. The top ten clones comprise roughly 15% of the sample. Sequences were obtained from peripheral blood. The receptors were sampled from a woman in her 70s with acute or convalescent COVID-19.

The chain uses TRBV19 and TRBJ1-2, with D hard to call. This CDR3 contains 16 residues. Trimming pared 6 bases from V and 3 bases from J, leaving 20 bases between. Germline CDR1 and CDR2: LNHDA and SQIVND (reference sequence). This chain's CDR3 is CASSDIIRSGYYGYTF. The CDR3, as DNA: TGTGCCAGTAGCGATATTATACGGTCGGGGTACTATGGCTACACCTTC.

The chain carries TRBV27 and TRBJ2-4, with a weak D call TRBD1 (6 bases). This CDR3 region has 14 residues. Germline values: CDR1 MNHEY, CDR2 SMNVEV (reference sequence). Trimming shortened V by 2 bases and J by 5 bases, and 10 bases separated the two germline ends. CDR3 region: CASSLNRDENIQYF. The DNA of the CDR3 is TGTGCCAGCAGTTTAAACAGGGATGAAAACATTCAGTACTTC.

The chain has TRBV29-1 and TRBJ1-3; no clear D gene. V was clipped by 6 bases and J by 6 bases, with 15 bases between them. The germline CDR1 and CDR2 sequences are SQVTM and ANQGSEA. This CDR3 is 13 amino acids long. In DNA form, the CDR3 reads TGCAGCGTGTGGACTGACGGTTCAAACACCATATATTTT. Encoded protein: CSVWTDGSNTIYF.

This chain uses TRBV28 with TRBJ2-7; 9 nucleotides match TRBD1. After removal of 4 bases from V and 7 bases from J, the junction contained 14 bases not matched to a gene. The V gene's germline CDR1 is MDHEN and CDR2 SYDVKM. The CDR3 is made up of 16 amino acids. The CDR3 DNA reads TGTGCCAGCAGTTCAGACAGGGGGGACTACGGAAGTGAGCAGTACGTC. It yields the protein CASSSDRGDYGSEQYV.

The V and J genes are TRBV4-1 and TRBJ2-3; TRBD2 matches 14 bases. The CDR3 runs to 17 residues. Germline assignment: CDR1 MGHRA and CDR2 YSYEKL. Trimming took 4 bases from V and 4 from J; bases not matched to a gene: 7. CDR3 sequence reads: CASSRTPGLAGADTQYF. The CDR3 DNA sequence: TGCGCCAGCAGCCGTACACCGGGACTAGCGGGGGCAGATACGCAGTATTTT.

The V and J genes are TRBV20-1 and TRBJ2-2; TRBD2 is a possible D gene (6 bases). From germline, CDR1 is DFQATT and CDR2 SNEGSKA (reference sequence). The CDR3 contains 11 residues. V lost 6 bases to trimming and J lost 6 bases, with 8 bases between them. The CDR3 region is CSAEGSGELFF. CDR3 DNA: TGCAGTGCGGAGGGCTCCGGGGAGCTGTTTTTT.

The V call is TRBV28, the J call TRBJ2-1; no clear D. Germline V gives CDR1 MDHEN, CDR2 SYDVKM. V was trimmed by 5 bases and J by 6 bases, leaving 26 bases between them. CDR3 size: 18 residues. CDR3 amino acids: CASSTSPRQPRAGNEQFF. CDR3 bases: TGTGCCAGCAGTACATCCCCGCGACAACCCCGAGCCGGCAATGAGCAGTTCTTC.

This chain links TRBV19 with TRBJ1-2; D unresolved. The CDR3 length is 14 residues. Germline CDR1 reads LNHDA; CDR2 reads SQIVND (reference sequence). The CDR3 DNA sequence: TGTGCATCCGCCGGCGGCAGCTTAAGCTATGGCTACACCTTC. The encoded protein is CASAGGSLSYGYTF.

The CDR3 DNA is TGTGCCATCTCTTTTGGATTTAGCGGGAGTTCGCTTTACGAGCAGTACGTC. Protein: CAISFGFSGSSLYEQYV. V gene TRBV28 combines with J gene TRBJ2-7; 9 nucleotides agree with TRBD2. The CDR3 covers 17 residues. With V trimmed by 10 bases and J by 4 bases, 20 bases remained unmatched. Per the germline V gene, CDR1 is MDHEN and CDR2 is SYDVKM.

The V call is TRBV27, the J call TRBJ1-2; a weak D match, TRBD1 (6 bases). The V gene's germline CDR1 is MNHEY and CDR2 SMNVEV (reference sequence). The CDR3 extends over 14 amino acids. Between the trimmed V and J ends, which lost 5 bases and 4 bases, there was a span of 14 bases. The CDR3 DNA reads TGTGCCAGCAGTGCCTCAACAGGGCCCTATGGCTACACCTTC. Its translation: CASSASTGPYGYTF.

V usage is TRBV5-1 and J usage is TRBJ2-7; a weak D match, TRBD1 (5 bases). The germline V gene has CDR1 SGHRS and CDR2 YFSETQ. This CDR3 spans 14 amino acids. V lost 3 bases to trimming and J lost 1 base, with 11 bases between them. The DNA of the CDR3 is TGCGCCAGCAGCTCAGACAGCTTTTCCTACGAGCAGTACGTC. It codes for CASSSDSFSYEQYV.

The V gene is TRBV5-1, the J gene TRBJ2-1; TRBD1 is a possible D gene (5 bases). The length of the CDR3 is 15 residues. Germline V gives CDR1 SGHRS, CDR2 YFSETQ. V was pared by 0 bases and J by 8 bases, with 15 bases between. DNA for the CDR3: TGCGCCAGCAGCTTGGATGCAGGGTCCATAGATGAGCAGTTCTTC. Protein: CASSLDAGSIDEQFF.

V usage is TRBV5-6 and J usage is TRBJ1-5; TRBD1 might be the D (5 bases). The V gene's germline CDR1 is SGHDT and CDR2 YYEEEE. Trimming pared 2 bases from V and 3 bases from J, leaving 12 bases between. The CDR3 is made up of 15 amino acids. This chain's CDR3 is CASSFSGILNQPQHF. The CDR3 DNA reads as TGTGCCAGCAGCTTTTCAGGGATTCTCAATCAGCCCCAGCATTTT.

This clone was recorded only once. The chain combines TRBV6-5 with TRBJ1-4; 7 bases align to TRBD1. The V gene end was trimmed by 4 bases and the J gene end by 7 bases; junction bases not matched to a gene: 9. CDR1 and CDR2 (germline): MNHEY, SVGAGI. The CDR3 extends over 15 amino acids. Written as DNA, the CDR3 is TGTGCCAGCAGTTCCACAGGGGCGATGCCTGAAAAACTGTTTTTT. It translates to CASSSTGAMPEKLFF.

The chain couples TRBV6-5 to TRBJ2-3; D is ambiguous. The V and J ends lost 5 bases and 1 base respectively, with 4 bases between them. The germline CDR1 and CDR2 sequences are MNHEY and SVGAGI. CDR3 length: 12 residues. CDR3 sequence reads: CASSPGTDTQYF. CDR3 in DNA: TGTGCCAGCAGTCCCGGCACAGATACGCAGTATTTT.

The J gene is TRBJ2-3, the V gene TRBV5-1, with D maybe TRBD1 (5 bases). The ends were cut back, 1 base at V and 4 bases at J, with 16 bases in the middle. Per germline, CDR1 SGHRS and CDR2 YFSETQ. The CDR3 runs to 16 residues. In DNA form, the CDR3 reads TGCGCCAGCAGCTTGTCTTCAGGGAATGCGGCAGATACGCAGTATTTT. Protein sequence: CASSLSSGNAADTQYF.

This clone was recorded only once. An end of the junction does not agree with germline; a read error may underlie this. The J gene is TRBJ1-2, the V gene TRBV7-8; 7 bases line up with TRBD1. Germline lookup yields CDR1 SGHVS and CDR2 FQNEAQ. This CDR3 has 13 amino acids. CDR3 sequence (DNA): TGTGCCAGCAGCTTACTTCGACAGGGAAGGACTGACTTC. Protein: CASSLLRQGRTDF.

The chain couples TRBV7-9 to TRBJ1-2; tentatively, D is TRBD1 (6 bases). Trimming stripped 2 bases from V and 3 bases from J, with 13 bases between. In germline, CDR1 is SEHNR, CDR2 FQNEAQ (reference sequence). The CDR3 runs 15 residues. CDR3 amino acids: CASSLSYGTHYGYTF. DNA for the CDR3: TGTGCCAGCAGCTTATCGTATGGGACACACTATGGCTACACCTTC.

The genes are TRBV5-1 and TRBJ1-2, with 7 bases matching TRBD1. The CDR3 runs to 16 residues. V shed 0 bases and J 2 bases; nucleotides not matched to a gene: 7. Germline CDR1 SGHRS, CDR2 YFSETQ. The CDR3 DNA reads as TGCGCCAGCAGCTTGGGAGTCGGGACAGCGAACTATGGCTACACCTTC. This codes for CASSLGVGTANYGYTF.

The rearrangement links TRBV3-1 (or the pseudogene TRBV3-2) to TRBJ2-2, with a weak D call TRBD2 (7 bases). The CDR3 spans 16 residues. Germline values: CDR1 LGHDT, CDR2 YNNKEL (reference sequence). Trimming removed 0 bases from V and 4 bases from J, with 12 bases in between. The CDR3 reads CASSQDVRGGTGELFF. The CDR3 DNA follows: TGTGCCAGCAGCCAAGATGTTAGGGGGGGCACCGGGGAGCTGTTTTTT.

J is TRBJ2-7 and V is TRBV6-2 or TRBV6-3; D is undetermined. The germline V and J ends were trimmed by 1 base and 3 bases, with 7 bases remaining between them. This CDR3 is 13 amino acids long. CDR1 MNHEY and CDR2 SVGEGT come from the germline V gene. Here the CDR3 reads CASSYYSNYEQYV. For the CDR3, the DNA is TGTGCCAGCAGTTACTACAGTAACTACGAGCAGTACGTC.

J is TRBJ1-1 and V is TRBV5-6; perhaps TRBD1 as D (5 bases). The V gene's germline CDR1 is SGHDT and CDR2 YYEEEE. The CDR3 length is 15 residues. V lost 1 base and J lost 1, with 11 bases in between. CDR3 nucleotide sequence: TGTGCCAGCAGCTTGTTCGGGGGGTCGAACACTGAAGCTTTCTTT. It encodes CASSLFGGSNTEAFF.

The CDR3 loop is CASSLAGQGRRVVGELFF. The CDR3 DNA sequence: TGTGCCAGCAGCTTAGCGGGACAGGGGAGAAGAGTAGTCGGGGAGCTGTTTTTT. This rearrangement joins TRBV7-6 to TRBJ2-2; 10 bases align to TRBD1. The CDR3 is 18 residues long. V lost 0 bases, J lost 7 bases, and 11 bases stayed unmatched. The germline V gene has CDR1 SGHVS and CDR2 FNYEAQ.

The J gene is TRBJ2-3, the V gene TRBV28; possible D gene TRBD2, 6 bases. V was cut by 5 bases and J by 12 bases, with 21 bases left in between. There are 14 residues in the CDR3. CDR1 and CDR2 from the germline V gene are MDHEN and SYDVKM. CDR3 region: CASSPPRGGGGQYF. The DNA of the CDR3 is TGTGCCAGCAGTCCTCCAAGGGGTGGGGGAGGACAGTATTTT.